The T cell receptor (beta chain) under discussion was sequenced for a study of blood T cell repertoires in COVID-19 (dated by TCRdb to 2020 to 2021). As for the study more broadly: Collaborator samples came from the United States, Italy and Spain and covered acute and convalescent phases of COVID-19. Where available, HLA class I and class II types were taken from metadata supplied by the sample provider and were not determined by assay-based typing. The samples were drawn from two sources: the first 160 participants of the ongoing ImmuneRACE study, and 950 to 1,500 subjects contributed by 6 global collaborators. Nearly every sample came with metadata listing a de-identified subject ID, COVID-19 status, age in years and sex. The repertoires were released in a freely available public database intended as a resource for research on the immune response to SARS-CoV-2. The prospective study material was composed of cDNA or gDNA derived from T cells, B-cell-depleted T cells, or PBMCs. The dataset comprised deeply sampled blood TCRbeta repertoires from subjects exposed to, actively infected with, or recovered from COVID-19.

TCRbeta CDR3 regions were amplified from genomic DNA using the immunoSEQ Assay, a bias-controlled multiplex PCR. The authors' analysis ran thus. Within the assay, amplification of reference gene primers was used to estimate how many nucleated cells each sample contained. To quantify the absolute abundance of each unique TCRbeta CDR3 rearrangement, sequence reads were collapsed and filtered. For each sample, productive Simpson clonality was calculated by taking the square root of Simpson's diversity index across productive rearrangements. TCRdb took this table from immuneACCESS and kept in-frame rearrangements with V and J called. Such tables lack part of the clones; where checked against another copy, unresolved V genes explain under half of the gap, and the rest is unexplained. V, J and clone size reflect that table, while D and trimming were determined from the DNA. For this sample there are around 100,000 clones; over 75% appear just once. The ten largest clones capture approximately 12% of the sample.

As concerns this clone: The antigen it binds to is not known. No much larger clone is present one base from it, and per-base qualities are unavailable.

Collaborating institutions collected whole blood in K2EDTA tubes following their own protocols. For TCRbeta analysis, collaborators shipped samples as frozen whole blood, isolated PBMCs, or DNA extracted from either of those sample types. The paper's findings and limits, for the study overall: How much clinical and demographic metadata was included differed by source and by participant, and the metadata was provided uncurated.

From its cysteine to its phenylalanine, the CDR3 spans 15 amino acids. Only the CDR3 part of the read is kept: 45 bases, read in frame from the first base. For CDR1 and CDR2, the germline V gene lists SGHRS and YFSETQ. Deletion took 7 bases off V and 8 bases off J, with a span of 22 bases between the germline ends. The sequence was obtained from a human donor in a cohort sampled during active or convalescent COVID-19. The chain was built from TRBV5-1 and TRBJ2-1, with TRBD2 tentatively as D gene (6 bases match). Sequencing was carried out using peripheral blood. DNA sequence: TGCGCCAGCGGGACTTCGGCAAGGGTTCAGGATGAGCAGTTCTTC. Translation gives CASGTSARVQDEQFF. The CDR3 plus the reference TRBV5-1 and TRBJ2-1 genes for the other parts give the full variable domain: KAGVTQTPRYLIKTRGQQVTLSCSPISGHRSVSWYQQTPGQGLQFLFEYFSETQRNKGNFPGRFSGRQFSNSRSEMNVSTLELGDSALYLCASGTSARVQDEQFFGPGTRLTVL.